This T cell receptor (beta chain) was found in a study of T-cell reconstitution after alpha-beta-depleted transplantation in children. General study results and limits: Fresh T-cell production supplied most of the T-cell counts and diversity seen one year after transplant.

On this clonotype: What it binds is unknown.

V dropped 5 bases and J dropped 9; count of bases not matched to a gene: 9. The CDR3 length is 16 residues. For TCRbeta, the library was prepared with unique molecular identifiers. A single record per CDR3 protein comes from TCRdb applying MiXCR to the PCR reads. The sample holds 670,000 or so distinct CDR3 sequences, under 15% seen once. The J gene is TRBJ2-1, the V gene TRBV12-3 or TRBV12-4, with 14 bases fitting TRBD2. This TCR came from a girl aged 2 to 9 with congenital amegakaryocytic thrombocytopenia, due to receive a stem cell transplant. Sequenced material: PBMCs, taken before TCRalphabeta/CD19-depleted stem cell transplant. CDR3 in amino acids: CASSASGLAGVAEQFF. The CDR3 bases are TGTGCCAGCAGTGCCTCGGGACTAGCGGGAGTGGCTGAGCAGTTCTTC.